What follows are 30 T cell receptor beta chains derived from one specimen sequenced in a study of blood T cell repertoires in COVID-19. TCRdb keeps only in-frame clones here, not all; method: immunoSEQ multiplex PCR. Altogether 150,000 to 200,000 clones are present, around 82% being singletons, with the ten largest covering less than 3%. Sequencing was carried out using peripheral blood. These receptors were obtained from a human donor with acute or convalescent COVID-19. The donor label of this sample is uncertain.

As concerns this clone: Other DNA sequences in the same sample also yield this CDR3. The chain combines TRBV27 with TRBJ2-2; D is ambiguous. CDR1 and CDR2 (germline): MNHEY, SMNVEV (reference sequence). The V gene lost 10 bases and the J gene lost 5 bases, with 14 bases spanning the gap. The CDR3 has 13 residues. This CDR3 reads CATSPYATGELFF. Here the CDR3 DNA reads TGTGCCACCAGCCCATACGCGACCGGGGAGCTGTTTTTT.

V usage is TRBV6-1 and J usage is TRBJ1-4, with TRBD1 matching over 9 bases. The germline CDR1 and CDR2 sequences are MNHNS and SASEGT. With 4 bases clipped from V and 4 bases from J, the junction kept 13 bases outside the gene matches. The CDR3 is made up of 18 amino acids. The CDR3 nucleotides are TGTGCCAGCAGTGGGCAAAAGCGCACAGGGGGCTATAATGAAAAACTGTTTTTT. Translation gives CASSGQKRTGGYNEKLFF.

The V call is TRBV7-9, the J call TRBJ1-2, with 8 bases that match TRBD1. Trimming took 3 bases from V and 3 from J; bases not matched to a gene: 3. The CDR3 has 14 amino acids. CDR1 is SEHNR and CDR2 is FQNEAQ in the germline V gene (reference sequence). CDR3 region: CASSFTGGDYGYTF. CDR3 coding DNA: TGTGCCAGCAGCTTTACAGGGGGGGACTATGGCTACACCTTC.

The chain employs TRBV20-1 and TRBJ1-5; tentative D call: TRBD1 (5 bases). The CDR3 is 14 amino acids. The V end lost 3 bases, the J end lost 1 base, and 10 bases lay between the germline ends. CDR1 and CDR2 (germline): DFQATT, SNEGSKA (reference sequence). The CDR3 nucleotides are TGCAGTGCTAGTGCGGGGGGAAGCAATCAGCCCCAGCATTTT. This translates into CSASAGGSNQPQHF.

CDR3 sequence reads: CATQPAESTDTQYF. CDR3 bases: TGTGCCACCCAACCCGCGGAAAGCACAGATACGCAGTATTTT. J is TRBJ2-3 and V is TRBV19; D is unclear. V was clipped by 10 bases and J by 0 bases, with 14 bases between them. There are 14 residues in the CDR3. In germline, CDR1 is LNHDA, CDR2 SQIVND (reference sequence).

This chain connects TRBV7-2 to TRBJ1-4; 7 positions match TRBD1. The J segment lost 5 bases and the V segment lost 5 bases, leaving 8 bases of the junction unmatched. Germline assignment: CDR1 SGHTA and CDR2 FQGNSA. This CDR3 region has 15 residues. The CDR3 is CASSPEGQRNEKLFF. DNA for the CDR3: TGTGCCAGCAGCCCCGAGGGACAGCGAAATGAAAAACTGTTTTTT.

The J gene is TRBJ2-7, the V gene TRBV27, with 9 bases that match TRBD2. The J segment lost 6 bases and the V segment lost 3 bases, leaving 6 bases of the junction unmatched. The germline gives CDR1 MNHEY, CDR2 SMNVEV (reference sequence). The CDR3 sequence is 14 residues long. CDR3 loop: CASSFVGTSREQYF. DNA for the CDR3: TGTGCCAGCAGTTTTGTGGGGACTAGCCGCGAGCAGTACTTC.

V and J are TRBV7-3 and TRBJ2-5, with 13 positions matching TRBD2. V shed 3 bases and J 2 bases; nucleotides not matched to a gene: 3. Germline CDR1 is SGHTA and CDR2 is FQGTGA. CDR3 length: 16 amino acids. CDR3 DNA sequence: TGTGCCAGCAGCTTGTCGACTAGCGGGGGGCAAGAGACCCAGTACTTC. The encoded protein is CASSLSTSGGQETQYF. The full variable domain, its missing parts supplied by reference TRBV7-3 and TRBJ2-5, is GAGVSQTPSNKVTEKGKYVELRCDPISGHTALYWYRQSLGQGPEFLIYFQGTGAADDSGLPNDRFFAVRPEGSVSTLKIQRTERGDSAVYLCASSLSTSGGQETQYFGPGTRLLVL.

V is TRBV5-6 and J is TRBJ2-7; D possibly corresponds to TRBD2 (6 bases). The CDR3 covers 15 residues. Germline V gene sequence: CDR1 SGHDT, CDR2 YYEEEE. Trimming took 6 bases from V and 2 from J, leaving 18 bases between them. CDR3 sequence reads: CASTPGSIGTYEQYF. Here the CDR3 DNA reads TGTGCCAGCACGCCCGGGAGCATAGGAACCTACGAGCAGTACTTC.

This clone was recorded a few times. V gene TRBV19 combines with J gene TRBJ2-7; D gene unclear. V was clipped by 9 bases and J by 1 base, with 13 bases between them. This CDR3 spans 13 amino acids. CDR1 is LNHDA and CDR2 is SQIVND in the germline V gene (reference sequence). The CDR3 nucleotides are TGTGCCAGGAAGTACTGTCTTTCCTACGAGCAGTACTTC. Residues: CARKYCLSYEQYF.

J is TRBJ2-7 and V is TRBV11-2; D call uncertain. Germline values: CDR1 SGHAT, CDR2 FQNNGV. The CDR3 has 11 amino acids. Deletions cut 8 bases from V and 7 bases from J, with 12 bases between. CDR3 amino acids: CASRQSWEQYF. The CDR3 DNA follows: TGTGCCAGCCGCCAGTCTTGGGAGCAGTACTTC.

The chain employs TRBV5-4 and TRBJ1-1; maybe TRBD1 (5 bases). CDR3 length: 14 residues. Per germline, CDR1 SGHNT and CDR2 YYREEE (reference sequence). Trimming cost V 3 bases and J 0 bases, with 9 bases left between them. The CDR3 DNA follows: TGTGCCAGCAGCTCCCAGACAGTGAACACTGAAGCTTTCTTT. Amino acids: CASSSQTVNTEAFF.

The chain's CDR3 is CASTLDRVRPPLHF. CDR3 sequence (DNA): TGTGCCAGCACCTTGGACAGGGTACGGCCACCCCTCCACTTT. The chain employs TRBV28 and TRBJ1-6; 8 nucleotides align to TRBD1. CDR1 is MDHEN, CDR2 SYDVKM, per germline. CDR3 length equals 14 residues. Unmatched junction bases numbered 10, after V lost 7 bases and J lost 11 bases.

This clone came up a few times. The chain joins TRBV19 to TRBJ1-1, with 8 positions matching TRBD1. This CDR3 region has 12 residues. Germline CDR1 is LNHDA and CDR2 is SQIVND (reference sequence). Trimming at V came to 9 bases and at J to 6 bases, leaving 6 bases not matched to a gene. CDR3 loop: CASQGQGAEAFF. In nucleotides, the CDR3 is TGTGCCAGCCAAGGACAGGGCGCTGAAGCTTTCTTT. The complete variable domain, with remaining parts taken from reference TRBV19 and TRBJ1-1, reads DGGITQSPKYLFRKEGQNVTLSCEQNLNHDAMYWYRQDPGQGLRLIYYSQIVNDFQKGDIAEGYSVSREKKESFPLTVTSAQKNPTAFYLCASQGQGAEAFFGQGTRLTVV.

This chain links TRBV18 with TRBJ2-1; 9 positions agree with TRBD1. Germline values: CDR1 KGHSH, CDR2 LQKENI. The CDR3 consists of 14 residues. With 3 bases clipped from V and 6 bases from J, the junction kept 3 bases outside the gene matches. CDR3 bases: TGTGCCAGCTCACCGACAGGGGGTTCCAATGAGCAGTTCTTC. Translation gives CASSPTGGSNEQFF.

The CDR3 sequence: CASSPIGGENTEAFF. The DNA for the CDR3 is TGTGCCAGCTCACCAATTGGCGGGGAAAACACTGAAGCTTTCTTT. The chain joins TRBV18 to TRBJ1-1; the D is unclear. The CDR3 length is 15 residues. Germline-derived CDR1 and CDR2 are KGHSH and LQKENI. Trimming left V 2 bases short and J 2 bases short, with 12 bases between. The variable domain in full, completed from reference TRBV18 and TRBJ1-1, reads NAGVMQNPRHLVRRRGQEARLRCSPMKGHSHVYWYRQLPEEGLKFMVYLQKENIIDESGMPKERFSAEFPKEGPSILRIQQVVRGDSAAYFCASSPIGGENTEAFFGQGTRLTVV.

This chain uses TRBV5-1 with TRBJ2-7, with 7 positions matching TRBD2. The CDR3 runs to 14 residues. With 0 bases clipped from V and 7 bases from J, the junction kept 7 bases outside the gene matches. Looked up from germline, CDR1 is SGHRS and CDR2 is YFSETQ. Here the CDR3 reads CASSLVAGRWEQYF. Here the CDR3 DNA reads TGCGCCAGCAGCTTGGTAGCGGGTCGATGGGAGCAGTACTTC.

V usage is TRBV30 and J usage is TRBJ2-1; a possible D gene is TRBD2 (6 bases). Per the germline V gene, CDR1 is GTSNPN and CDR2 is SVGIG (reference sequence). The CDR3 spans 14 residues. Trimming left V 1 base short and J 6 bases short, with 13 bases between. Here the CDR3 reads CAWSGGGSLNEQFF. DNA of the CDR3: TGTGCCTGGAGTGGTGGGGGGTCCCTCAATGAGCAGTTCTTC.

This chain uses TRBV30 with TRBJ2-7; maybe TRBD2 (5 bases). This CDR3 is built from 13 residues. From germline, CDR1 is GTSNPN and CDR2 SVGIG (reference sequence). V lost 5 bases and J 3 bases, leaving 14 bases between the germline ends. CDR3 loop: CAWQPPGFYEQYF. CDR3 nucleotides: TGTGCCTGGCAGCCTCCGGGGTTCTACGAGCAGTACTTC.

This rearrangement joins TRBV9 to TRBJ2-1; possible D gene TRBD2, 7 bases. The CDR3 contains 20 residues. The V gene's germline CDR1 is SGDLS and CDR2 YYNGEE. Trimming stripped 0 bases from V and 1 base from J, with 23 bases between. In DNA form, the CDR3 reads TGTGCCAGCAGCGTAGGGGGAGGGGGATCCGAGAGAGGGTCCTACAATGAGCAGTTCTTC. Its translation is CASSVGGGGSERGSYNEQFF.

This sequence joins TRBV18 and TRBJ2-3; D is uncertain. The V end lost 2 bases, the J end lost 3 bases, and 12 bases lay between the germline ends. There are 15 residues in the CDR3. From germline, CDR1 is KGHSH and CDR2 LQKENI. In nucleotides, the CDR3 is TGTGCCAGCTCACCAGAAACAACCGGGACAGATACGCAGTATTTT. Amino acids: CASSPETTGTDTQYF.

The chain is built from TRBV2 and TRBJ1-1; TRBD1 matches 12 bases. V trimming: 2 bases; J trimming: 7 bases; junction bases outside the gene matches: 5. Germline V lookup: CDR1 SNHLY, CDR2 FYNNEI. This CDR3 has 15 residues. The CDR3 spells CASSETGQGAREAFF. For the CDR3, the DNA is TGTGCCAGCAGTGAAACGGGACAGGGGGCGCGTGAAGCTTTCTTT.

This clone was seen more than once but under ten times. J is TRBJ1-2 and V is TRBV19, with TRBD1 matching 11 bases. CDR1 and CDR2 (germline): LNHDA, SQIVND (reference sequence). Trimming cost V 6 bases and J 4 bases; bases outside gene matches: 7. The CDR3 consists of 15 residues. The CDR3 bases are TGTGCCAGTAGAGGGGACAGGGGGGAGATCTATGGCTACACCTTC. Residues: CASRGDRGEIYGYTF.

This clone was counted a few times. The CDR3 loop is CASSQVGLADEQYF. In DNA, the CDR3 is TGTGCCAGCAGCCAAGTGGGACTAGCGGACGAGCAGTACTTC. This chain uses TRBV3-1 (or the pseudogene TRBV3-2) with TRBJ2-7, with TRBD2 matching 11 bases. This CDR3 contains 14 residues. Germline lookup yields CDR1 LGHDT and CDR2 YNNKEL (reference sequence). With 1 base clipped from V and 5 bases from J, the junction kept 1 base outside the gene matches.

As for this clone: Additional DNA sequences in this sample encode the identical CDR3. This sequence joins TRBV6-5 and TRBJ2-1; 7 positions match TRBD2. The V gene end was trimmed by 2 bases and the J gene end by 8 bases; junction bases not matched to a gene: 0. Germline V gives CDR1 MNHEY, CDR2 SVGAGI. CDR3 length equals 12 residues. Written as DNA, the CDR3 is TGTGCCAGCAGTTACCGGGGGGATGAGCAGTTCTTC. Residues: CASSYRGDEQFF.

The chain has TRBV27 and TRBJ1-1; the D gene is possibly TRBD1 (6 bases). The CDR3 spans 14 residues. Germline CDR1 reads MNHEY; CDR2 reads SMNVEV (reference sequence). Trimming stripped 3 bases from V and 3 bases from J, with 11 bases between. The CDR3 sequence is CASSFGGADTEAFF. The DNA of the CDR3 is TGTGCCAGCAGTTTTGGGGGGGCCGACACTGAAGCTTTCTTT.

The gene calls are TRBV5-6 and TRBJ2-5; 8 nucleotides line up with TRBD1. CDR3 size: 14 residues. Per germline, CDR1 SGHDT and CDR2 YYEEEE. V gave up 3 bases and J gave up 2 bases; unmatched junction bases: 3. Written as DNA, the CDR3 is TGTGCCAGCAGCTCGACAGGGGCACAAGAGACCCAGTACTTC. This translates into CASSSTGAQETQYF.

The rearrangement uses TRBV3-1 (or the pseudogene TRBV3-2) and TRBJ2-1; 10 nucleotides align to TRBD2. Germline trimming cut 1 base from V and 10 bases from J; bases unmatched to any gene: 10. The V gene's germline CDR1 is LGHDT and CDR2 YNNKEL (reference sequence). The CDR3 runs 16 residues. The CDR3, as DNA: TGTGCCAGCAGCCAAGGGCAGCGGGGGGGCCCTCGGGAGCAGTTCTTC. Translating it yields CASSQGQRGGPREQFF.

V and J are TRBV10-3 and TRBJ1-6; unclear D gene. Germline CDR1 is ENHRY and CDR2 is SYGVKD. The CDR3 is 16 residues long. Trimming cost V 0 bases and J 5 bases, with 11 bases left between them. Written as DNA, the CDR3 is TGTGCCATCAGTGAGTCAACGGGTCGGAATAATTCACCCCTCCACTTT. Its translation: CAISESTGRNNSPLHF.

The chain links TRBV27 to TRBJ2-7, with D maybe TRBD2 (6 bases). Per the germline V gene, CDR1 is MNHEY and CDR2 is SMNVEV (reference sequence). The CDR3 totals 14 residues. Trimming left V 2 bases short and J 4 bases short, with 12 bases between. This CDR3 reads CASSLGDSKYEQYF. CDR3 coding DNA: TGTGCCAGCAGTTTAGGGGACTCTAAATACGAGCAGTACTTC.